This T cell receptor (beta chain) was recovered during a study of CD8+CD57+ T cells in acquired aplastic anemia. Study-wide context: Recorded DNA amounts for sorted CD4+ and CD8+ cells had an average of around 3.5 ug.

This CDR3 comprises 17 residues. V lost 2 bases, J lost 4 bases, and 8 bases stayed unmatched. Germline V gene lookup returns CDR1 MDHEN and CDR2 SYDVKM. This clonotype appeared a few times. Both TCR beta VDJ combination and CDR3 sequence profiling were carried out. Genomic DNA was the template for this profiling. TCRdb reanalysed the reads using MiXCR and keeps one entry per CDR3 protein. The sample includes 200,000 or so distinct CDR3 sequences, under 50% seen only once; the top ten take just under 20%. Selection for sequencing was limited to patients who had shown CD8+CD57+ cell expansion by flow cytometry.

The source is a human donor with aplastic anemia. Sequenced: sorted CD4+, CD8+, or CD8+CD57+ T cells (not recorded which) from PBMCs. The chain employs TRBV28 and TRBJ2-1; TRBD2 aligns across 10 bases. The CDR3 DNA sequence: TGTGCCAGCAGTTTACAAGCGGGGGGGCCTGGGTACAATGAGCAGTTCTTC. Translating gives CASSLQAGGPGYNEQFF.